Shown below are 30 T cell receptor beta chains from a single sample sequenced in a study of T-cell memory formation after mild COVID-19. A single record per CDR3 protein comes from TCRdb applying MiXCR to the 5' RACE reads. Of around 400,000 distinct CDR3 sequences detected, approximately 25% appear once; the ten largest clones hold around 9%. Source material: PBMCs or a T cell subset sorted from them (not recorded which). These receptors were collected from an adult woman who had mild COVID-19 (a few samples of this study predate the infection). Cell type and time point are not known.

The chain uses TRBV4-1 and TRBJ1-2, with 9 bases lining up with TRBD1. From germline, CDR1 is MGHRA and CDR2 YSYEKL. The CDR3 is 15 residues long. The junction had 8 bases not matched to a gene; V was cut back by 1 base and J by 8 bases. The CDR3: CASSQGTGAREGYTF. The CDR3 nucleotides are TGCGCCAGCAGCCAAGGGACAGGGGCGCGAGAGGGCTACACCTTC.

The chain employs TRBV2 and TRBJ2-3, with a possible D match to TRBD2 (5 bases). Germline CDR1 reads SNHLY; CDR2 reads FYNNEI. V was cut by 2 bases and J by 1 base, with 13 bases left in between. The length of the CDR3 is 16 residues. Written as DNA, the CDR3 is TGTGCCAGCAGTGAATATTTCGGAGCGGGCACAGATACGCAGTATTTT. It codes for CASSEYFGAGTDTQYF.

This clonotype came up a few times. The chain has TRBV30 and TRBJ1-5, with a tentative D call TRBD1 (5 bases). The germline V gene encodes CDR1 GTSNPN and CDR2 SVGIG (reference sequence). CDR3 length: 13 amino acids. The ends were cut back, 1 base at V and 2 bases at J, with 6 bases in the middle. The CDR3 loop reads CAWSAQGNQPQHF. The CDR3 coding sequence is TGTGCCTGGAGTGCACAGGGCAATCAGCCCCAGCATTTT.

CDR3 residues: CASSQVPSYEQYF. The CDR3 nucleotides are TGTGCCAGCAGCCAAGTTCCGTCCTACGAGCAGTACTTC. The gene calls are TRBV3-1 and TRBJ2-7; D gene ambiguous. The V end was cut by 1 base, the J end by 1 base, with 5 bases between. CDR3 length: 13 amino acids. CDR1 and CDR2 from the germline V gene are LGHDT and YNNKEL (reference sequence).

Only a few counts were recorded for this clonotype. This rearrangement joins TRBV5-1 to TRBJ1-2; TRBD1 is a possible D gene (5 bases). V lost 0 bases and J lost 7, with 10 bases in between. This CDR3 has 13 residues. Germline V gene sequence: CDR1 SGHRS, CDR2 YFSETQ. The CDR3 protein is CASSLVGEGGYTF. DNA for the CDR3: TGCGCCAGCAGCTTGGTAGGGGAAGGTGGCTACACCTTC.

V and J are TRBV23-1 and TRBJ2-7; D may be TRBD2 (5 bases). TRBV23-1 is placed among ORFs of uncertain function. The CDR3 runs 17 residues. V dropped 2 bases and J dropped 4 bases, with 21 bases sitting between them. DNA for the CDR3: TGCGCCAGCAGTCAACAAGCAACAGCGCCAGAGCGGTACGAGCAGTACTTC. Translated: CASSQQATAPERYEQYF.

This clonotype has a handful of counts. The chain links TRBV10-3 to TRBJ2-7, with D hard to call. This CDR3 comprises 13 residues. Germline assignment: CDR1 ENHRY and CDR2 SYGVKD. V dropped 2 bases and J dropped 2 bases, with 7 bases sitting between them. For the CDR3, the DNA is TGTGCCATCAGTGAGGGGGTAACCTACGAGCAGTACTTC. This encodes CAISEGVTYEQYF.

The rearrangement joins TRBV12-3 or TRBV12-4 to TRBJ1-1, with TRBD1 matching 11 bases. The length of the CDR3 is 18 residues. Trimming removed 3 bases from V and 4 bases from J; junction bases left unmatched: 13. CDR3 loop: CASSFRGQGAPMGTEAFF. Here the CDR3 DNA reads TGTGCCAGCAGTTTTAGAGGACAGGGGGCTCCCATGGGCACTGAAGCTTTCTTT.

The V call is TRBV6-6, the J call TRBJ2-3; D is uncertain. V lost 7 bases and J lost 2, with 10 bases in between. Germline V lookup: CDR1 MNHNY, CDR2 SVGAGI (reference sequence). This CDR3 region has 13 residues. The CDR3 loop is CASIPALTDTQYF. In DNA, the CDR3 is TGTGCCAGCATCCCAGCCCTCACAGATACGCAGTATTTT.

This chain uses TRBV4-1 with TRBJ2-3, with D possibly being TRBD2 (7 bases). CDR3 length equals 15 residues. The germline V and J ends were trimmed by 1 base and 6 bases, with 14 bases remaining between them. Germline lookup yields CDR1 MGHRA and CDR2 YSYEKL. This CDR3 is CASSQANREGDTQYF. DNA for the CDR3: TGCGCCAGCAGCCAAGCTAACAGGGAGGGGGATACGCAGTATTTT.

This clonotype was seen a few times. The J gene is TRBJ2-1, the V gene TRBV4-1; D is perhaps TRBD2 (7 bases). CDR1 is MGHRA and CDR2 is YSYEKL in the germline V gene. This CDR3 has 17 residues. Trimming removed 4 bases from V and 0 bases from J, with 16 bases in between. The CDR3 sequence is CASSPGGGRTSYNEQFF. For the CDR3, the DNA is TGCGCCAGCAGCCCTGGGGGGGGCCGCACCTCCTACAATGAGCAGTTCTTC.

This clonotype has more than one count but fewer than ten. The V call is TRBV15, the J call TRBJ1-3; no firm D call. The germline gives CDR1 LNHNV, CDR2 YYDKDF (reference sequence). Trimming pared 0 bases from V and 6 bases from J, leaving 12 bases between. This CDR3 contains 15 residues. The DNA for the CDR3 is TGTGCCACCAGCAGAGATACATTTTTTGAAAACACCATATATTTT. This encodes CATSRDTFFENTIYF.

V and J are TRBV11-1 and TRBJ2-2, with TRBD1 matching over 10 bases. Germline trimming cut 5 bases from V and 8 bases from J; bases unmatched to any gene: 11. CDR1 and CDR2 from the germline V gene are SGHAT and FQDESV (reference sequence). The CDR3 extends over 16 amino acids. DNA for the CDR3: TGTGCCAGCAGCCGTACCGGGACAGGGGTCTTAGGGGAGCTGTTTTTT. It is translated as CASSRTGTGVLGELFF.

The chain is built from TRBV12-3 or TRBV12-4 and TRBJ2-7; TRBD2 is a possible D gene (7 bases). The CDR3 contains 15 residues. Deletions cut 6 bases from V and 3 bases from J, with 18 bases between. The CDR3 nucleotides read TGTGCCAGCAGGGAGACTGCGGGGGCCAACTACGAGCAGTACTTC. It codes for CASRETAGANYEQYF.

As DNA, the CDR3 is TGCAGCGCTGGGACCAGCACTGAAGCTTTCTTT. Protein product: CSAGTSTEAFF. The chain has TRBV29-1 and TRBJ1-1, with D possibly matching TRBD1 (5 bases). CDR3 length: 11 amino acids. The V gene's germline CDR1 is SQVTM and CDR2 ANQGSEA. V dropped 7 bases and J dropped 4 bases, with 10 bases sitting between them.

This clonotype was observed a handful of times. V and J are TRBV29-1 and TRBJ2-7; 7 bases match TRBD2. This CDR3 is 11 amino acids long. Germline CDR1 SQVTM, CDR2 ANQGSEA. The V and J ends lost 3 bases and 4 bases, in that order; junction bases with no gene match: 0. CDR3 loop: CSVDGGYEQYF. The CDR3 DNA reads TGCAGCGTTGACGGGGGGTACGAGCAGTACTTC.

This clonotype was seen a handful of times. The chain is built from TRBV4-1 and TRBJ2-2; TRBD2 might be the D (6 bases). V was cut by 3 bases and J by 6 bases, with 23 bases left in between. The CDR3 is made up of 18 amino acids. In germline, CDR1 is MGHRA, CDR2 YSYEKL. CDR3 bases: TGCGCCAGCAGCCAGTTCGCTTTTGCCAGGGAGGCAGCCGGGGAGCTGTTTTTT. This codes for CASSQFAFAREAAGELFF.

This clonotype was recorded a few times. The chain links TRBV18 to TRBJ2-7, with 7 bases aligning to TRBD2. This CDR3 spans 16 amino acids. Germline CDR1 is KGHSH and CDR2 is LQKENI. The V gene end was trimmed by 0 bases and the J gene end by 7 bases; junction bases not matched to a gene: 12. The CDR3 bases are TGTGCCAGCTCACCACCGAGCGGGGAGGGAGGAAGAGAGCAGTACTTC. Translating gives CASSPPSGEGGREQYF.

This clonotype was detected a few times. This rearrangement joins TRBV12-3 or TRBV12-4 to TRBJ1-2, with 7 bases lining up with TRBD1. The CDR3 has 15 residues. V trimming: 5 bases; J trimming: 5 bases; junction bases outside the gene matches: 11. CDR3 in amino acids: CASSALGTAGYGYTF. The CDR3 nucleotides read TGTGCCAGCAGTGCCCTGGGGACAGCTGGGTATGGCTACACCTTC.

The chain links TRBV29-1 to TRBJ1-5; a possible D gene is TRBD1 (6 bases). Trimming left V 6 bases short and J 9 bases short, with 15 bases between. Per germline, CDR1 SQVTM and CDR2 ANQGSEA. The CDR3 sequence is 12 residues long. CDR3 nucleotide sequence: TGCAGCGTCCAACAGGGTAACCCGCCCCAGCATTTT. Translation: CSVQQGNPPQHF.

This clonotype came up a few times. J is TRBJ2-7 and V is TRBV7-3; maybe TRBD1 (6 bases). The CDR3 spans 15 residues. The germline V gene has CDR1 SGHTA and CDR2 FQGTGA. Trimming cost V 5 bases and J 1 base, with 15 bases left between them. The CDR3 loop reads CASSPYRVESYEQYF. The CDR3 DNA follows: TGTGCCAGCAGCCCATACAGGGTTGAATCCTACGAGCAGTACTTC.

In this sample, this clonotype turned up a few times. This rearrangement joins TRBV10-3 to TRBJ2-7; the D gene is possibly TRBD1 (6 bases). The ends were cut back, 4 bases at V and 1 base at J, with 14 bases in the middle. Germline CDR1 ENHRY, CDR2 SYGVKD. This CDR3 is built from 15 residues. In DNA form, the CDR3 reads TGTGCCATCAGTGGCCGACAGGAGCTGTCCTACGAGCAGTACTTC. Its protein is CAISGRQELSYEQYF.

The sample holds a few counts of this clonotype. The chain uses TRBV3-1 and TRBJ2-2; no clear D gene. Germline CDR1 and CDR2: LGHDT and YNNKEL (reference sequence). V gave up 4 bases and J gave up 7 bases, with 10 bases separating them. This CDR3 contains 13 residues. The CDR3 spells CASSLLAVGELFF. The CDR3 DNA is TGTGCCAGCAGCCTCTTAGCCGTCGGGGAGCTGTTTTTT.

The rearrangement joins TRBV2 to TRBJ2-7; a weak D match, TRBD1 (5 bases). The germline V and J ends were trimmed by 3 bases and 2 bases, with 11 bases remaining between them. Germline CDR1 and CDR2: SNHLY and FYNNEI. The length of the CDR3 is 14 residues. As DNA, the CDR3 is TGTGCCAGCAGTGACAGGGCAATCCCCTACGAGCAGTACTTC. Its protein product is CASSDRAIPYEQYF. The variable domain in full, with the rest retrieved from reference TRBV2 and TRBJ2-7, is EPEVTQTPSHQVTQMGQEVILRCVPISNHLYFYWYRQILGQKVEFLVSFYNNEISEKSEIFDDQFSVERPDGSNFTLKIRSTKLEDSAMYFCASSDRAIPYEQYFGPGTRLTVT.

The V gene is TRBV29-1, the J gene TRBJ1-5; 7 positions match TRBD1. The CDR3 runs 13 residues. Germline loops: CDR1 SQVTM, CDR2 ANQGSEA. Trimming cost V 6 bases and J 3 bases; bases outside gene matches: 5. The CDR3 sequence is CSVTTGNNQPQHF. CDR3 DNA: TGCAGCGTCACGACAGGGAACAATCAGCCCCAGCATTTT.

This clonotype turned up a few times. The rearrangement links TRBV7-9 to TRBJ1-3; unclear D gene. The germline gives CDR1 SEHNR, CDR2 FQNEAQ (reference sequence). V was cut by 4 bases and J by 8 bases, with 9 bases left in between. The CDR3 length is 12 residues. For the CDR3, the DNA is TGTGCCAGCAGCTCCACTGAAGACACCATATATTTT. Amino acid sequence: CASSSTEDTIYF.

This clonotype was picked up a small number of times. The gene calls are TRBV7-2 and TRBJ2-5; D not resolved. This CDR3 has 15 residues. Germline values: CDR1 SGHTA, CDR2 FQGNSA. V lost 1 base and J lost 1, with 10 bases in between. The CDR3 DNA sequence: TGTGCCAGCAGCTTAGTGCCGGTACCCCAAGAGACCCAGTACTTC. This translates into CASSLVPVPQETQYF.

In its sample, this clonotype was seen a few times. The V gene is TRBV3-1, the J gene TRBJ2-3; 7 nucleotides line up with TRBD1. Germline loops: CDR1 LGHDT, CDR2 YNNKEL (reference sequence). The V segment lost 5 bases and the J segment 3 bases; nucleotides outside the gene matches: 8. The length of the CDR3 is 15 residues. The DNA for the CDR3 is TGTGCCAGCAGCAGTACAGGGGTGAGAACAGATACGCAGTATTTT. The encoded protein is CASSSTGVRTDTQYF.

The gene calls are TRBV9 and TRBJ1-1, with a tentative D call TRBD1 (5 bases). The V end lost 0 bases, the J end lost 3 bases, and 15 bases lay between the germline ends. Germline lookup yields CDR1 SGDLS and CDR2 YYNGEE. The CDR3 runs to 16 residues. CDR3 sequence: CASSVGEGAGDTEAFF. CDR3 in DNA: TGTGCCAGCAGCGTAGGGGAAGGGGCCGGTGACACTGAAGCTTTCTTT.

The CDR3 spells CASRITGGGQPQHF. CDR3 nucleotides: TGTGCCAGCAGAATAACAGGGGGAGGACAGCCCCAGCATTTT. This rearrangement joins TRBV12-3 or TRBV12-4 to TRBJ1-5; 8 nucleotides agree with TRBD1. V dropped 6 bases and J dropped 7; count of bases not matched to a gene: 8. There are 14 residues in the CDR3.